One TCR beta chain is described in this entry. Generated by immunoSEQ multiplex PCR, the TCRdb table keeps only in-frame clones and is missing some. The table records approximately 12,000 clones, 70% to 85% of them present only once. Trimming cost V 1 base and J 6 bases, with 9 bases left between them. Germline lookup yields CDR1 SGHTA and CDR2 FQGTGA. The CDR3 loop spans 13 amino acids. These data belong to a study of PD-1 blockade in classical Hodgkin lymphoma. Relapse after autologous stem cell transplantation occurred in every patient, and brentuximab vedotin exposure varied. The J gene is TRBJ1-1, the V gene TRBV7-3, with D uncertain. The receptor was derived from a human donor with classical Hodgkin lymphoma. Material: peripheral blood mononuclear cells (PBMCs), obtained before the second cycle of nivolumab. The CDR3 nucleotides read TGTGCCAGCAGCTTAATCGGGGATGCTGAAGCTTTCTTT. Its protein product is CASSLIGDAEAFF.